The present T cell receptor (beta chain) was sequenced within a study of blood T cell repertoires in COVID-19. For the study at large: COVID-19 samples, acute and convalescent, were from the United States, Italy and Spain.

Profiled with immunoSEQ multiplex PCR; TCRdb holds only in-frame clones, not every one. In the table there are around 200,000 clones, less than 90% of which are singletons. The clonotype was recovered from a man aged 70-80 years with active or convalescent COVID-19. The specimen was peripheral blood.

CDR3 amino acids: CASSDTGVPETQYF. DNA for the CDR3: TGTGCCAGCAGCGACACAGGGGTTCCAGAGACCCAGTACTTC. The V call is TRBV2, the J call TRBJ2-5, with 7 bases aligning to TRBD1. Germline CDR1 and CDR2: SNHLY and FYNNEI. This CDR3 has 14 amino acids. Germline trimming cut 6 bases from V and 4 bases from J; bases unmatched to any gene: 8. Looking up the rest from reference TRBV2 and TRBJ2-5 gives the full variable domain: EPEVTQTPSHQVTQMGQEVILRCVPISNHLYFYWYRQILGQKVEFLVSFYNNEISEKSEIFDDQFSVERPDGSNFTLKIRSTKLEDSAMYFCASSDTGVPETQYFGPGTRLLVL.